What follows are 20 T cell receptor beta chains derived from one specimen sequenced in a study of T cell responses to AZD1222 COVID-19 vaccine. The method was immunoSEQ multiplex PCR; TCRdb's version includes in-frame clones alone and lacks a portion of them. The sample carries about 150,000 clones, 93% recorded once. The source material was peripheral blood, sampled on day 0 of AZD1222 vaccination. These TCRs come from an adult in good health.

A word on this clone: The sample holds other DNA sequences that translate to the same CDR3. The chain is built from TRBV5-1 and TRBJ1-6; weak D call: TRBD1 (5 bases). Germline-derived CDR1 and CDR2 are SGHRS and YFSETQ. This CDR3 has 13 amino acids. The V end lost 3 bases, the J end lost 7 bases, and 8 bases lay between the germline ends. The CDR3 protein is CASSSGQNSPLHF. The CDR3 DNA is TGCGCCAGCAGCTCCGGACAAAATTCACCCCTCCACTTT.

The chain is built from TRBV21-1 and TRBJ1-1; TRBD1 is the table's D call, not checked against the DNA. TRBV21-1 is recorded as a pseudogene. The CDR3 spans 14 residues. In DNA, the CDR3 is TGTGCCAGCACTTTGGACAGGGAGAACACTGAAGCTTTCTTT. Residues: CASTLDRENTEAFF.

This CDR3 reads CASSLAGKRDIQYF. As DNA, the CDR3 is TGTGCCAGCAGCTTGGCTGGGAAACGAGACATTCAGTACTTC. The rearrangement links TRBV5-4 to TRBJ2-4, with no clear D. The CDR3 sequence is 14 residues long. CDR1 is SGHNT, CDR2 YYREEE, per germline (reference sequence). Deletions cut 0 bases from V and 8 bases from J, with 12 bases between.

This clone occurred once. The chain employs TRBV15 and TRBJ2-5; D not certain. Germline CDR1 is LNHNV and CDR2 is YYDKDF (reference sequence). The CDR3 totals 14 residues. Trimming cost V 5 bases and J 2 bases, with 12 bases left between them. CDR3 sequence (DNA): TGTGCCACCAGCGAAGAGCTAGATCAAGAGACCCAGTACTTC. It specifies CATSEELDQETQYF. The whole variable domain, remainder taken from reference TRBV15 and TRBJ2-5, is DAMVIQNPRYQVTQFGKPVTLSCSQTLNHNVMYWYQQKSSQAPKLLFHYYDKDFNNEADTPDNFQSRRPNTSFCFLDIRSPGLGDTAMYLCATSEELDQETQYFGPGTRLLVL.

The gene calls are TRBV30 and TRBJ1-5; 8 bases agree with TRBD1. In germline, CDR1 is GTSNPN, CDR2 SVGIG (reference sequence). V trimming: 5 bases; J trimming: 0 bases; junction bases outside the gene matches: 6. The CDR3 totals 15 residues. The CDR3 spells CAWGSQGDSNQPQHF. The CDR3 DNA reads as TGTGCCTGGGGATCACAGGGGGATAGCAATCAGCCCCAGCATTTT.

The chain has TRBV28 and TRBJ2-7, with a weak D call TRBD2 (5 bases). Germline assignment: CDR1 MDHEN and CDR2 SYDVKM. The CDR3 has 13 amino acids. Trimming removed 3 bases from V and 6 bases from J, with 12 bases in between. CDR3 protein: CASSFHQRSEQYF. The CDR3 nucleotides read TGTGCCAGCAGTTTCCACCAGCGGAGCGAGCAGTACTTC.

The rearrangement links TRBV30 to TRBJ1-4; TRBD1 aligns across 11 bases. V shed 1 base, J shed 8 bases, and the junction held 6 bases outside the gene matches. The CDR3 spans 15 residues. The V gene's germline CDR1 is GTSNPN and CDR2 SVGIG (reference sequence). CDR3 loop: CAWSAGQGASEKLFF. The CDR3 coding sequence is TGTGCCTGGAGTGCAGGACAGGGGGCCTCAGAAAAACTGTTTTTT. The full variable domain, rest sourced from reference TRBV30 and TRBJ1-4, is SQTIHQWPATLVQPVGSPLSLECTVEGTSNPNLYWYRQAAGRGLQLLFYSVGIGQISSEVPQNLSASRPQDRQFILSSKKLLLSDSGFYLCAWSAGQGASEKLFFGSGTQLSVL.

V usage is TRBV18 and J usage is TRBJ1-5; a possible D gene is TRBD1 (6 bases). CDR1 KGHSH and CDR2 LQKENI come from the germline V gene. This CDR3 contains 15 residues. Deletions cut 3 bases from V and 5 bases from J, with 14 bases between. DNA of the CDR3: TGTGCCAGCTCACCCACAGGGAGTCCCGATCAGCCCCAGCATTTT. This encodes CASSPTGSPDQPQHF.

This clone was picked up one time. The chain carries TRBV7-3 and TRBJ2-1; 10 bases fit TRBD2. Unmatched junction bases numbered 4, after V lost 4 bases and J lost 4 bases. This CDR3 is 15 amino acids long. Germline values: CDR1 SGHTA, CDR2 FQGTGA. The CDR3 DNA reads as TGTGCCAGCAGCTCGGGACTAGCGAGATACAATGAGCAGTTCTTC. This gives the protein CASSSGLARYNEQFF.

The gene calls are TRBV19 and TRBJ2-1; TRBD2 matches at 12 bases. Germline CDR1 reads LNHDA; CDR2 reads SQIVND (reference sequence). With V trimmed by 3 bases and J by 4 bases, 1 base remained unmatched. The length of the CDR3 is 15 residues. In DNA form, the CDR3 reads TGTGCCAGTAGTATCACTAGCGGGAGGTACAATGAGCAGTTCTTC. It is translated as CASSITSGRYNEQFF.

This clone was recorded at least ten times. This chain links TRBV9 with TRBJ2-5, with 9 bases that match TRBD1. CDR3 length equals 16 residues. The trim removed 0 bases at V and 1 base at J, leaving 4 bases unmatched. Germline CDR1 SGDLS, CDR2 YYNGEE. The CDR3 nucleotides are TGTGCCAGCAGCGTAGGGGCGACAGGGGGCCAAGAGACCCAGTACTTC. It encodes CASSVGATGGQETQYF.

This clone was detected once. The CDR3 DNA follows: TGTGCCAGCTCATCCCGCCAAATTGACAGAGCGGTTACGCAGTATTTT. This translates into CASSSRQIDRAVTQYF. This chain links TRBV18 with TRBJ2-3; either TRBD1 or TRBD2 may supply D (5 bases each). The V gene's germline CDR1 is KGHSH and CDR2 LQKENI. V dropped 5 bases and J dropped 8 bases, with 23 bases sitting between them. The CDR3 sequence is 16 residues long.

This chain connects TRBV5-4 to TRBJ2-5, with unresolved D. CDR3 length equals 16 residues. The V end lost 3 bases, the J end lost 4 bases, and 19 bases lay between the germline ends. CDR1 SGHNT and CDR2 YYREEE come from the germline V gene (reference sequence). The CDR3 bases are TGTGCCAGCAGCTCGCTTACCGGGCCCTCGGCAGAGACCCAGTACTTC. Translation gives CASSSLTGPSAETQYF. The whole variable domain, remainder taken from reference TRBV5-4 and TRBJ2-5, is ETGVTQSPTHLIKTRGQQVTLRCSSQSGHNTVSWYQQALGQGPQFIFQYYREEENGRGNFPPRFSGLQFPNYSSELNVNALELDDSALYLCASSSLTGPSAETQYFGPGTRLLVL.

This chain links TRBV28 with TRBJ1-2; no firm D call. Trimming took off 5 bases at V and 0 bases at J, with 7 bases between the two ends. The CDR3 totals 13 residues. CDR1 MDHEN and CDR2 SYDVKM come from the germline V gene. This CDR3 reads CASSLHTNYGYTF. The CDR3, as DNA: TGTGCCAGCAGTCTTCACACTAACTATGGCTACACCTTC.

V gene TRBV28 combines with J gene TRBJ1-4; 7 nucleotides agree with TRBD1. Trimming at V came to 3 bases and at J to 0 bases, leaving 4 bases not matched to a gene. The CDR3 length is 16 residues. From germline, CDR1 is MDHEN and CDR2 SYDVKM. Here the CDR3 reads CASSLTGTATNEKLFF. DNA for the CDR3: TGTGCCAGCAGTTTGACAGGGACGGCAACTAATGAAAAACTGTTTTTT.

As DNA, the CDR3 is TGTGCCTCCGGATACAGGCCCTACGAGCAGTACTTC. This codes for CASGYRPYEQYF. This chain joins TRBV2 and TRBJ2-7; TRBD1 might be the D (5 bases). This CDR3 has 12 residues. Germline loops: CDR1 SNHLY, CDR2 FYNNEI. Between the trimmed V and J ends, which lost 11 bases and 2 bases, there was a span of 13 bases.

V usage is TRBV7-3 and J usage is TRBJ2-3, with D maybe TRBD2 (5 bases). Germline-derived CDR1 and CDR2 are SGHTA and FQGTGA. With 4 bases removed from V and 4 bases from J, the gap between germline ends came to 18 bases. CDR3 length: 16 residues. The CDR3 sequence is CASSSQDLAGSDTQYF. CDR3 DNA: TGTGCCAGCAGCTCCCAAGATCTCGCGGGTTCAGATACGCAGTATTTT.

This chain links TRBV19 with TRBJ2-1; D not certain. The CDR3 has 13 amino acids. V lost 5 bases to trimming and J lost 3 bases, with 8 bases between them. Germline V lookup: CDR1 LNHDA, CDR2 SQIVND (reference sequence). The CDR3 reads CASSLGRYNEQFF. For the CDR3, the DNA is TGTGCCAGTAGTCTAGGACGCTACAATGAGCAGTTCTTC.

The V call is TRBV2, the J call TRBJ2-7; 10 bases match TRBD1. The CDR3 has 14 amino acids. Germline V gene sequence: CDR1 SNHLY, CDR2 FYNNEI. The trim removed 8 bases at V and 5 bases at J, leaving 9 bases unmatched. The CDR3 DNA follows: TGTGCCAGCGACGACAGGGGGCGACTAAACGAGCAGTACTTC. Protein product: CASDDRGRLNEQYF. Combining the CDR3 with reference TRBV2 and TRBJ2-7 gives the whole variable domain EPEVTQTPSHQVTQMGQEVILRCVPISNHLYFYWYRQILGQKVEFLVSFYNNEISEKSEIFDDQFSVERPDGSNFTLKIRSTKLEDSAMYFCASDDRGRLNEQYFGPGTRLTVT.

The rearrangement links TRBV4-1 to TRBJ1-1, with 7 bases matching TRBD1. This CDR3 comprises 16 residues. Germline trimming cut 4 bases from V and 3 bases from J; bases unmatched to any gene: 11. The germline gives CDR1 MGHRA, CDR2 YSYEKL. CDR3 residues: CASSRLGQDGDTEAFF. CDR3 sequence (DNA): TGCGCCAGCAGCCGCTTAGGACAGGACGGAGACACTGAAGCTTTCTTT.